This T cell receptor (beta chain) was identified in a study of CD8 T cells in Susac syndrome. Peripheral blood CD8+ and CD4+ T cells were profiled by TCR beta sequencing. Those who served as multiple sclerosis controls were treatment-naive patients with stable or active relapsing-remitting disease. Per germline, CDR1 DFQATT and CDR2 SNEGSKA (reference sequence). Unmatched junction bases numbered 11, after V lost 6 bases and J lost 2 bases. The CDR3 spans 15 residues. Reverse transcription of 0.5 to 1 ug RNA was carried out with random hexamers. Amplification of TCR beta CDR3 by immunoSEQ multiplex PCR spanned 54 Vbeta and 13 Jbeta. MiXCR, run by TCRdb on the immunoSEQ multiplex PCR reads, gives a single entry per CDR3 protein. The table records 300,000 to 350,000 distinct CDR3 sequences, about 90% of them present only once.

The sample comprised CD4+ T cells from PBMCs. The chain employs TRBV20-1 and TRBJ2-5, with 8 nucleotides matching TRBD2. This clonotype was obtained from a human donor with multiple sclerosis. In DNA form, the CDR3 reads TGCAGTGCCCAAAACGGGGGGGCACAACAAGAGACCCAGTACTTC. Translating it yields CSAQNGGAQQETQYF.